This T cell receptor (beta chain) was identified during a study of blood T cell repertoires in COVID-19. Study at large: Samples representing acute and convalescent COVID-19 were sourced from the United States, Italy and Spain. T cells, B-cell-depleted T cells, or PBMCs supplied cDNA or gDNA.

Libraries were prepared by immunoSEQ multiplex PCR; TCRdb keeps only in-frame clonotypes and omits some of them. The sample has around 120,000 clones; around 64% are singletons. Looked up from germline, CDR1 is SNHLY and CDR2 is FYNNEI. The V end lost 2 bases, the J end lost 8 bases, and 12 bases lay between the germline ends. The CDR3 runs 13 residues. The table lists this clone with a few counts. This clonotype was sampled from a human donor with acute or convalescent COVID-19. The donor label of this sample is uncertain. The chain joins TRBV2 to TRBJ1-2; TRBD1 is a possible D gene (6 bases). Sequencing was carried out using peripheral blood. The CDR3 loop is CASSEWTVQGYTF. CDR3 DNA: TGTGCCAGCAGTGAATGGACAGTACAGGGCTACACCTTC.